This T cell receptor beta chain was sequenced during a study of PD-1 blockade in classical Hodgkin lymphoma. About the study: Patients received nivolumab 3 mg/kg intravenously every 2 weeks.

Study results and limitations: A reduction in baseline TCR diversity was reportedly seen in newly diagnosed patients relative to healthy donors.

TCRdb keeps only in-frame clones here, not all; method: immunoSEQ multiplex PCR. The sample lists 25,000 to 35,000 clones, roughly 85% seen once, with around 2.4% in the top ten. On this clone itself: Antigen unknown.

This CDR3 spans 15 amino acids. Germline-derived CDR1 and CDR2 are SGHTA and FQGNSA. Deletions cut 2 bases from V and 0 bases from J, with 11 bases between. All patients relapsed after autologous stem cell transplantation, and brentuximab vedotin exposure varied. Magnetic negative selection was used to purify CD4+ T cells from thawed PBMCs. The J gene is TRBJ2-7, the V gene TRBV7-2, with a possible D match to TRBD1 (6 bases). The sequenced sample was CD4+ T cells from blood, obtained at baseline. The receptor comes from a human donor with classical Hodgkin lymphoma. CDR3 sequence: CASSLSDRSSYEQYF. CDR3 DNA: TGTGCCAGCAGCTTATCAGACAGGAGCTCCTACGAGCAGTACTTC.